The T cell receptor (beta chain) described here comes from a study of PD-1 blockade in classical Hodgkin lymphoma. Broader study findings: Nivolumab initiation under 1 year post-ASCT meant exclusion. The baseline diversity of complete responders showed similarity to that of newly diagnosed patients.

There was relapse after autologous stem cell transplantation in every patient, and there was variation in brentuximab vedotin exposure. As for this clone: Its antigen remains unknown.

The data were produced by immunoSEQ multiplex PCR, yet TCRdb's version contains in-frame clones alone and is incomplete. The sample consists of 35,000 to 55,000 clones, roughly 70% of them appearing once. Material: peripheral blood mononuclear cells (PBMCs), obtained before the second cycle of nivolumab. The clonotype was recovered from a human donor with classical Hodgkin lymphoma.

The CDR3 DNA reads TGTGCCAGCAGTCGGAGAGTCGGCAGGGCCAATGAGCAGTTCTTC. Its protein is CASSRRVGRANEQFF. The chain joins TRBV6-6 to TRBJ2-1; perhaps TRBD1 as D (5 bases). Trimming pared 5 bases from V and 6 bases from J, leaving 17 bases between. This CDR3 contains 15 residues. Germline V gene lookup returns CDR1 MNHNY and CDR2 SVGAGI (reference sequence).